Listed below are T cell receptor beta chains from one sample, sequenced in a study of blood T cells in healthy people across ages. TCRdb re-called the 5' RACE reads with MiXCR, one entry per CDR3 protein. In the table there are about 1,400,000 distinct CDR3 sequences, roughly 45% of which are singletons. Material for sequencing was blood. The receptors originated from a young woman in good health. CDR3s include the opening cysteine and the closing phenylalanine or tryptophan. The D gene is left open where the match is weak. The listing skips clone size in some rows; elsewhere it reads once, few, many or a size class.

v_call	d_call	j_call	clone_size	cdr3_nt	cdr3_aa
TRBV5-1	-	TRBJ2-7	few	TGCGCCAGCAGCGTCTCCGGGATGACTACACTCTACGAGCAGTACTTC	CASSVSGMTTLYEQYF
TRBV7-3	-	TRBJ2-2	-	TGTGCCAGCAGCGGGGGACGGAACACCGGGGAGCTGTTTTTT	CASSGGRNTGELFF
TRBV6-1	-	TRBJ1-1	few	TGTGCCAGCACCACTAACCCATTACCGAACACTGAAGCTTTCTTT	CASTTNPLPNTEAFF
TRBV29-1	-	TRBJ1-2	-	TGCAGCGTTAGGGAGTCTATCTATGGCTACACCTTC	CSVRESIYGYTF
TRBV7-9	-	TRBJ1-1	-	TGTGCCACACGGCAGGGTTGGACTGAAGCTTTCTTT	CATRQGWTEAFF
TRBV7-9	TRBD2	TRBJ2-2	-	TGTGCCAGCAGGGCAAGCGGGGGAGAAACCGGGGAGCTGTTTTTT	CASRASGGETGELFF
TRBV3-1	-	TRBJ1-6	few	TGTGCCAGCAGCCACGGGTTTGCAGAATCACCCCTCCACTTT	CASSHGFAESPLHF
TRBV20-1	TRBD2	TRBJ2-2	many	TGCAGTGCTAGAGATAAGGCTAGATCGGGAGGTGTCGGGGAGCTGTTTTTT	CSARDKARSGGVGELFF
TRBV4-1	TRBD2	TRBJ2-7	-	TGCGCCAGCAGCCAAGTCCCGGGAGGGACCTACGAGCAGTACTTC	CASSQVPGGTYEQYF
TRBV9	-	TRBJ1-6	-	TGTGCCAGCCCCGAGGGGGAGGCGGATTCACCCCTCCACTTT	CASPEGEADSPLHF
TRBV20-1	TRBD2	TRBJ2-1	few	TGCAGTGCTCCGCGAAGAGCTAGCGGGGGGTTTGTATACAATGAGCAGTTCTTC	CSAPRRASGGFVYNEQFF
TRBV6-5	-	TRBJ2-2	once	TGTGCCAGCAGTTACTCAGTCTTTCCGGCGCGCGCGAACACCGGGGAGCTGTTTTTT	CASSYSVFPARANTGELFF
TRBV29-1	TRBD1	TRBJ1-1	-	TGCAGCGTCGGGACAGGGGGCACTGAAGCTTTCTTT	CSVGTGGTEAFF
TRBV6-9	TRBD1	TRBJ2-4	-	TGTGCCAACCCATTCCAGGGGGTTCAGTACTTC	CANPFQGVQYF
TRBV7-9	TRBD1	TRBJ1-2	few	TGTGCCTGTCACAGGGGACCAGAGGTCGGTGGCTACACCTTC	CACHRGPEVGGYTF
TRBV20-1	-	TRBJ2-3	-	TGCAGTGCTAGAGATCTCGGGAGCGATCGGGATACGCAGTATTTT	CSARDLGSDRDTQYF
TRBV9	TRBD2	TRBJ2-3	-	TGTGCCAGCAGCGTAGTGGTGGGAGGGCCACACCGTACGCAGTATTTT	CASSVVVGGPHRTQYF
TRBV7-6	TRBD2	TRBJ2-7	-	TGTGCCAGCAGCTTAGGACCGCCTAAGACTAGCCAGTCCTACGAGCAGTACTTC	CASSLGPPKTSQSYEQYF
TRBV12-3/TRBV12-4	-	TRBJ2-1	-	TGTGCCAGCAGCCCCCCAATTTACAATGAGCAGTTCTTC	CASSPPIYNEQFF
TRBV20-1	-	TRBJ2-7	-	TGCAGTGCTAGCGACCCTAAGCGGGCCTCCTACGAGCAGTACTTC	CSASDPKRASYEQYF
TRBV7-9	TRBD2	TRBJ2-1	few	TGTGCCAGCAGACGTACTAGCGGGAGGGGCAATGAGCAGTTCTTC	CASRRTSGRGNEQFF
TRBV28	-	TRBJ1-2	few	TGTGCCAGCACTTCAGGGTATGGCTACACCTTC	CASTSGYGYTF
TRBV14	TRBD2	TRBJ2-3	-	TGTGCCAGCAGCCAAGGCCGGCGGGGGGCTGGCACAGATACGCAGTATTTT	CASSQGRRGAGTDTQYF
TRBV7-8	TRBD1	TRBJ1-1	-	TGTGCCAGCAACCCGACGACAGGGGGCATGAACACTGAAGCTTTCTTT	CASNPTTGGMNTEAFF
TRBV10-3	-	TRBJ2-5	many	TGTGCCATCAGTGAGTCGAATTTACAACAAGAGACCCAGTACTTC	CAISESNLQQETQYF
TRBV20-1	TRBD1	TRBJ2-3	-	TGCAGTGCCGAGGGACAGGGACCAGATACGCAGTATTTT	CSAEGQGPDTQYF
TRBV5-1	-	TRBJ1-2	few	TGCGCCAGCAGCTTGGCCGACCCCGCTAACTATGGCTACACCTTC	CASSLADPANYGYTF
TRBV7-2	-	TRBJ1-2	-	TGTGCCAGCAGCCCACGACGGCCTGTGGACTATGGCTACACCTTC	CASSPRRPVDYGYTF
TRBV15	TRBD1	TRBJ2-5	few	TGTGCCACCAGACAAGGGACAGAAGAGACCCAGTACTTC	CATRQGTEETQYF
TRBV5-1	TRBD2	TRBJ2-7	-	TGCGCCAGCAGCCCCCTGGGTAGCGGGCTTCCCTACGAGCAGTACTTC	CASSPLGSGLPYEQYF
TRBV2	TRBD2	TRBJ2-1	few	TGTGCCAGCAGTGAGCGGGGGGGCCTCTACAATGAGCAGTTCTTC	CASSERGGLYNEQFF
TRBV3-1	-	TRBJ1-2	-	TGTGCCAGCAGCCCCGAAGGGACAATCTATGGCTACACCTTC	CASSPEGTIYGYTF
TRBV10-3	TRBD2	TRBJ2-5	-	TGTGCCATCAGGGACCCCGGGACTAGCGGGAAAGAGACCCAGTACTTC	CAIRDPGTSGKETQYF
TRBV7-8	TRBD2	TRBJ2-3	-	TGTGCCAGCAGCTTAGCGGCTAGCGGGGTCACAGATACGCAGTATTTT	CASSLAASGVTDTQYF
TRBV2	TRBD1	TRBJ2-5	-	TGTGCCAGCAGTGAAGTGTTGACAGGGGAAAATGAGCAGTACTTC	CASSEVLTGENEQYF
TRBV7-2	-	TRBJ2-1	-	TGTGCCAGCAGCGTAGACGAGTACAATGAGCAGTTCTTC	CASSVDEYNEQFF
TRBV10-3	-	TRBJ1-6	few	TGTGCCACCCTGGGGGGTGGTTTGTCCTATAATTCACCCCTCCACTTT	CATLGGGLSYNSPLHF
TRBV12-3/TRBV12-4	TRBD1	TRBJ2-5	-	TGTGCCAGCAGTTCCACCCCCGGGACAGGCAATGAGCAGTACTTC	CASSSTPGTGNEQYF
TRBV12-3/TRBV12-4	-	TRBJ1-2	few	TGTGCCTCCGGGGCGCCGGGCTATGGCTACACCTTC	CASGAPGYGYTF
TRBV4-1	-	TRBJ1-6	-	TGCGCCAGCAGCCAAGAAGTGCCGGGGGGCGCGCCCTATAATTCACCCCTCCACTTT	CASSQEVPGGAPYNSPLHF
TRBV14	-	TRBJ2-3	-	TGTGCCAGCAGCTTTGTTGGGGGCGCCGATACGCAGTATTTT	CASSFVGGADTQYF
TRBV29-1	TRBD1	TRBJ2-7	-	TGCAGCGTTGAAGATCCCGGGACAGAAGACGAGCAGTACTTC	CSVEDPGTEDEQYF
TRBV7-9	-	TRBJ1-1	few	TGTGCCAGCAGCCCCGTCTTGGGTCCGAGCAAGGACACTGAAGCTTTCTTT	CASSPVLGPSKDTEAFF
TRBV7-9	-	TRBJ2-1	-	TGTGCCAGCAGCTGGGATATTCTCTACAATGAGCAGTTCTTC	CASSWDILYNEQFF
TRBV7-2	TRBD1	TRBJ1-3	-	TGTGCCAGCAGCTCAGGACAGGGGAGGTCTGGAAACACCATATATTTT	CASSSGQGRSGNTIYF
TRBV11-3	-	TRBJ2-3	-	TGTGCCAGCAGCCCTGGACCGCAGCTAGGGTCCGATACGCAGTATTTT	CASSPGPQLGSDTQYF
TRBV20-1	-	TRBJ2-7	-	TGCAGTGCTAGAGTTGACCGTCCAACAGGGCGACACGAGCAGTACTTC	CSARVDRPTGRHEQYF
TRBV14	-	TRBJ2-7	-	TGTGCCAGCAGCCCGTACCGAGTGGGGGAGCAGTACTTC	CASSPYRVGEQYF
TRBV7-9	TRBD2	TRBJ2-1	few	TGTGCCGCAGGCAATAGCGGGGGGCTAGAGACCCAGTTCTTC	CAAGNSGGLETQFF
TRBV20-1	TRBD1	TRBJ1-2	-	TGCAGTGGAGAGGGACAGGGCAACTATGGCTACACCTTC	CSGEGQGNYGYTF
TRBV20-1	TRBD1	TRBJ2-7	-	TGCAGTGCGACGGACAGGCTTTTTTCCTACGAGCAGTACTTC	CSATDRLFSYEQYF
TRBV13	TRBD1	TRBJ1-2	-	TGTGCCAGCAGCTTATCGCTCCGGGACAGGGATGGCTACACCTTC	CASSLSLRDRDGYTF
TRBV27	TRBD2	TRBJ2-1	-	TGTGCCAGCAGCCCCGAGGCGGGGGGCTACAATGAGCAGTTCTTC	CASSPEAGGYNEQFF
TRBV14	-	TRBJ2-5	-	TGTGCCAGCAGCCGATCACAGGGAAGGTGGGGGTACAATGAGCAGTACTTC	CASSRSQGRWGYNEQYF
TRBV12-3/TRBV12-4	-	TRBJ1-2	many	TGTGCCAGCAGCTCCGACGCGGGGTCAGGTGGTTATGGCTACACCTTC	CASSSDAGSGGYGYTF